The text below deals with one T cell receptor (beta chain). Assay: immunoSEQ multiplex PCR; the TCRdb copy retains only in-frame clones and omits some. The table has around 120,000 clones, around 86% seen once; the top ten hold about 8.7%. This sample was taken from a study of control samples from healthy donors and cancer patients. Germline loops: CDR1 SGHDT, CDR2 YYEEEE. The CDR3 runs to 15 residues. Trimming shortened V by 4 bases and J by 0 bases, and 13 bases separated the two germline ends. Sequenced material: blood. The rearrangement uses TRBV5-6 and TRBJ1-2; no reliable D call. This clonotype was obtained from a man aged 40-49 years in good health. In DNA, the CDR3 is TGTGCCAGCAGCCCAGGCTTCCGTTCTAACTATGGCTACACCTTC. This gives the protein CASSPGFRSNYGYTF.